This TCR beta chain was recorded in a study of blood T cell repertoires in COVID-19. This CDR3 contains 14 residues. With 2 bases removed from V and 5 bases from J, the gap between germline ends came to 9 bases. The germline V gene encodes CDR1 SGHVS and CDR2 FQNEAQ. Sequencing used immunoSEQ multiplex PCR; TCRdb keeps in-frame clones, though not all of them. The sample has roughly 99,000 clones, about 80% seen once. Specimen: peripheral blood. This rearrangement joins TRBV7-8 to TRBJ2-2; D uncertain. The receptor was derived from a man aged 65 to 79 with acute or convalescent COVID-19. The DNA for the CDR3 is TGTGCCAGCAGCTTAAGCACCTCGACCGGGGAGCTGTTTTTT. Translating it yields CASSLSTSTGELFF.